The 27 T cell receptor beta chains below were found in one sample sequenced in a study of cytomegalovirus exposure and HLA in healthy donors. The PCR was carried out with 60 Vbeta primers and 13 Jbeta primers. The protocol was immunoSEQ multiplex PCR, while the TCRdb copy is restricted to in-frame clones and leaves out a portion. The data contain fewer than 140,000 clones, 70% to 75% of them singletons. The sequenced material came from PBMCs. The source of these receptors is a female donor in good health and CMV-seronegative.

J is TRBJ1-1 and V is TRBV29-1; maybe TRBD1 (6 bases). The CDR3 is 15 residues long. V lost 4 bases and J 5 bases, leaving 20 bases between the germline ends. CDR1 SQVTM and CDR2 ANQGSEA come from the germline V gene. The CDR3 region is CSVGTPQGLGTEAFF. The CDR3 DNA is TGCAGCGTTGGCACCCCGCAGGGGCTGGGAACTGAAGCTTTCTTT.

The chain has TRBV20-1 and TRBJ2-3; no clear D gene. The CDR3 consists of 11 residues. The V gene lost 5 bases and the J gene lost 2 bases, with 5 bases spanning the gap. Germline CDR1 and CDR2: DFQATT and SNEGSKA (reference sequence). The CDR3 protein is CSAGPTDTQYF. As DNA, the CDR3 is TGCAGTGCTGGCCCCACAGATACGCAGTATTTT.

The CDR3 region has the DNA TGTGCCAGCACCCCAGGCCCTTACGAGCAGTACTTC. Translation: CASTPGPYEQYF. This chain links TRBV6-6 with TRBJ2-7; D ambiguous. Germline CDR1 reads MNHNY; CDR2 reads SVGAGI (reference sequence). V was pared by 7 bases and J by 4 bases, with 11 bases between. This CDR3 contains 12 residues.

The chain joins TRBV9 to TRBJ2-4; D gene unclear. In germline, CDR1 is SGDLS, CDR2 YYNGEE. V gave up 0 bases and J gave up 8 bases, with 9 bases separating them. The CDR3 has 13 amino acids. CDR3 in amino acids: CASSVGARDIQYF. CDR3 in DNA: TGTGCCAGCAGCGTAGGGGCGAGAGACATTCAGTACTTC.

Here the CDR3 reads CASSPGTGFQETQYF. The CDR3 DNA reads TGTGCCAGCAGCCCCGGGACAGGGTTTCAAGAGACCCAGTACTTC. The gene calls are TRBV28 and TRBJ2-5, with 9 bases aligning to TRBD1. CDR1 is MDHEN, CDR2 SYDVKM, per germline. This CDR3 spans 15 amino acids. After removal of 6 bases from V and 2 bases from J, the junction contained 7 bases not matched to a gene.

The CDR3 spells CASSHRGTGELFF. CDR3 nucleotide sequence: TGTGCCAGCAGCCACAGGGGCACCGGGGAGCTGTTTTTT. The chain carries TRBV7-6 and TRBJ2-2; 7 nucleotides line up with TRBD1. Germline V gene lookup returns CDR1 SGHVS and CDR2 FNYEAQ. The trim removed 5 bases at V and 4 bases at J, leaving 1 base unmatched. The CDR3 extends over 13 amino acids.

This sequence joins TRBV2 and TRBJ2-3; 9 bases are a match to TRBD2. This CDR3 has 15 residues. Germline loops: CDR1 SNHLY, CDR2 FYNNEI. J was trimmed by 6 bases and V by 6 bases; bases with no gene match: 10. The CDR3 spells CASSVSGSPSDTQYF. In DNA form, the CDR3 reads TGTGCCAGCAGCGTTAGCGGGAGTCCGTCGGATACGCAGTATTTT.

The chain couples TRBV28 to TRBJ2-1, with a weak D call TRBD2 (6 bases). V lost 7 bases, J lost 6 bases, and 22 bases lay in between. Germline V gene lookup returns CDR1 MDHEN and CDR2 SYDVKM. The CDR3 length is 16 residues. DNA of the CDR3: TGTGCCAGCATGCCCCCGGGCGGGACCGGGGCCAATGAGCAGTTCTTC. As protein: CASMPPGGTGANEQFF.

The CDR3 sequence is CATAQRGGGEQYF. CDR3 bases: TGTGCCACCGCCCAGCGGGGAGGAGGTGAGCAGTACTTC. The chain carries TRBV6-6 and TRBJ2-7, with TRBD2 matching over 7 bases. V shed 10 bases, J shed 7 bases, and the junction held 13 bases outside the gene matches. This CDR3 is built from 13 residues. Germline CDR1 and CDR2: MNHNY and SVGAGI (reference sequence).

CDR3 sequence: CASSFKSGSDEQYF. Here the CDR3 DNA reads TGTGCCAGCAGCTTTAAAAGCGGGAGCGACGAGCAGTACTTC. The chain carries TRBV7-2 and TRBJ2-7; 8 nucleotides match TRBD2. Germline trimming cut 3 bases from V and 5 bases from J; bases unmatched to any gene: 6. This CDR3 has 14 residues. Germline V lookup: CDR1 SGHTA, CDR2 FQGNSA. Together with reference TRBV7-2 and TRBJ2-7, the CDR3 gives the full variable domain: GAGVSQSPSNKVTEKGKDVELRCDPISGHTALYWYRQSLGQGLEFLIYFQGNSAPDKSGLPSDRFSAERTGGSVSTLTIQRTQQEDSAVYLCASSFKSGSDEQYFGPGTRLTVT.

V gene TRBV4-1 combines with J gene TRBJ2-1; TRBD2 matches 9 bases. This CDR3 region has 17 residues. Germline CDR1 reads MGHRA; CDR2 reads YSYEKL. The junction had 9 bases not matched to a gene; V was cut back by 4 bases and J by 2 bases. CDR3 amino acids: CASSRQGLALTYNEQFF. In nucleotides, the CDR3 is TGCGCCAGCAGCCGCCAAGGACTAGCGCTTACCTACAATGAGCAGTTCTTC.

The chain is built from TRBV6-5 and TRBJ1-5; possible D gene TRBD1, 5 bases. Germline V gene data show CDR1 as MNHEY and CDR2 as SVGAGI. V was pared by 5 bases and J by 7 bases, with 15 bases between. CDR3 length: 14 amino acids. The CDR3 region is CASSPRQGIQPQHF. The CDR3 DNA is TGTGCCAGCAGTCCACGGCAGGGTATCCAGCCCCAGCATTTT.

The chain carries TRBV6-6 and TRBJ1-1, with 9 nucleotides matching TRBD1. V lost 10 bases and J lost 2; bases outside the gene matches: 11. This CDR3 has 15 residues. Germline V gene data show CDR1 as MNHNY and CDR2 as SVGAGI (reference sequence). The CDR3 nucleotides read TGTGCCACCTACCCCGGGGGACAGGGAAACACTGAAGCTTTCTTT. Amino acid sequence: CATYPGGQGNTEAFF.

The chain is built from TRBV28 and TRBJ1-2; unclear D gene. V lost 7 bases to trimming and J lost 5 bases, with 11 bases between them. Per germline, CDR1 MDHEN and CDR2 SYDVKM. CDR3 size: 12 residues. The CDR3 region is CASTSSGYGYTF. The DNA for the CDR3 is TGTGCCAGCACCTCCAGCGGGTATGGCTACACCTTC.

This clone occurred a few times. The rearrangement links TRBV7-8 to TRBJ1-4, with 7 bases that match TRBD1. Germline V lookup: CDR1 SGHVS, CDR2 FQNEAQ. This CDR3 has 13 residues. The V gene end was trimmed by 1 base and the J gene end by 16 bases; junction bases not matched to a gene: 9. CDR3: CASSLGGQGDQFF. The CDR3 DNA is TGTGCCAGCAGCTTAGGGGGGCAGGGGGACCAGTTTTTT.

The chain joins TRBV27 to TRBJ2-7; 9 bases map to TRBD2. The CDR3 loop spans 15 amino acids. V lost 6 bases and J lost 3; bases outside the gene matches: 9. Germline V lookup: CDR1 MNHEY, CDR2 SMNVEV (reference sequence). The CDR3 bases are TGTGCCAGCAGATCATATAGCGGGAGAATCTACGAGCAGTACTTC. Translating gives CASRSYSGRIYEQYF.

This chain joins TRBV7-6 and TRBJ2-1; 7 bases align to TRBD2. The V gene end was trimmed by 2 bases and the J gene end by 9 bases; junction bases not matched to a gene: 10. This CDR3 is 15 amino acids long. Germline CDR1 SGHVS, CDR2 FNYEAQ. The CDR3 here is CASSLIAIREGEQFF. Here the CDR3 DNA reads TGTGCCAGCAGCTTAATAGCCATCAGGGAGGGTGAGCAGTTCTTC. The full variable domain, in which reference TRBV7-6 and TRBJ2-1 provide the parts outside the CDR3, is GAGVSQSPRYKVTKRGQDVALRCDPISGHVSLYWYRQALGQGPEFLTYFNYEAQQDKSGLPNDRFSAERPEGSISTLTIQRTEQRDSAMYRCASSLIAIREGEQFFGPGTRLTVL.

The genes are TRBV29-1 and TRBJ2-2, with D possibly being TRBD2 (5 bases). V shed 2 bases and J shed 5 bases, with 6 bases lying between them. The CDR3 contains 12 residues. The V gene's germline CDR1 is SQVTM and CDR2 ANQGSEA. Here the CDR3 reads CSVETGTGELFF. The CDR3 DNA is TGCAGCGTTGAAACGGGGACCGGGGAGCTGTTTTTT.

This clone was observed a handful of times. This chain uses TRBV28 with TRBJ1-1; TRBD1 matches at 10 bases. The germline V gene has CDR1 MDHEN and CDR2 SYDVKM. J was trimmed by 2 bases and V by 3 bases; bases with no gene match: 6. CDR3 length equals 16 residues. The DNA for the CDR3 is TGTGCCAGCAGTTTGGTAGGGACAGGGGATAACACTGAAGCTTTCTTT. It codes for CASSLVGTGDNTEAFF.

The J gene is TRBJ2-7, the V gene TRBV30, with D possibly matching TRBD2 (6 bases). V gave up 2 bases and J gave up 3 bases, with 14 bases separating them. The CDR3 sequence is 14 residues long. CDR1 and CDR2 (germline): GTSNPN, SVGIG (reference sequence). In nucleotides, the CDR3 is TGTGCCTGGAGTATCGGGGGAGGTAGCTACGAGCAGTACTTC. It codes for CAWSIGGGSYEQYF.

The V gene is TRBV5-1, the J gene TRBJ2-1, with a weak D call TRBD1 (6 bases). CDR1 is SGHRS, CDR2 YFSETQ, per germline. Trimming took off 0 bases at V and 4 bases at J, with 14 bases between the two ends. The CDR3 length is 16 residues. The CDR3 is CASSLAGQGKYNEQFF. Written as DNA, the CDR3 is TGCGCCAGCAGCTTGGCTGGCCAGGGGAAGTACAATGAGCAGTTCTTC.

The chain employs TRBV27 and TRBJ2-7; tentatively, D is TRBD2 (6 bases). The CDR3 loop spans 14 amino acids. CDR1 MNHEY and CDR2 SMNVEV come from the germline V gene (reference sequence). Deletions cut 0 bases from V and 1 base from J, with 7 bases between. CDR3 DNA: TGTGCCAGCAGTTTATCCCTAGCGTCCTACGAGCAGTACTTC. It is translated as CASSLSLASYEQYF.

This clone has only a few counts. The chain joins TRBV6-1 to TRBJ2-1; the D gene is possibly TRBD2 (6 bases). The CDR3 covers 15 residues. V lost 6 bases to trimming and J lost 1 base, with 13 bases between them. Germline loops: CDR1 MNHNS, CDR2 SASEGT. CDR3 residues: CASSSERVSYNEQFF. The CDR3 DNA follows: TGTGCCAGCAGCTCAGAGCGGGTTTCCTACAATGAGCAGTTCTTC.

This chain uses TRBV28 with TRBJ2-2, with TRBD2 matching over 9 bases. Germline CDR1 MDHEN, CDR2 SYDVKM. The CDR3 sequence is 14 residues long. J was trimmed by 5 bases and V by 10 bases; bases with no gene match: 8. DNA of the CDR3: TGTGCCACGCAGGGTAGCGGGAGAACCGGGGAGCTGTTTTTT. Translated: CATQGSGRTGELFF.

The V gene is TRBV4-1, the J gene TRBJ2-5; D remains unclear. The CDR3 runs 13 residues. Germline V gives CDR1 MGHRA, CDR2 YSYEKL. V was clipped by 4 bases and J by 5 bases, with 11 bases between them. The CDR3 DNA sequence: TGCGCCAGCAGCCCATACAGAACCGAGACCCAGTACTTC. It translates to CASSPYRTETQYF.

CDR3 in amino acids: CASSASGSVAYYNEQFF. The DNA for the CDR3 is TGTGCCAGCAGTGCTAGCGGGAGTGTTGCTTACTACAATGAGCAGTTCTTC. The genes are TRBV27 and TRBJ2-1, with TRBD2 matching over 10 bases. J lost 3 bases, V lost 5 bases, and 10 bases had no gene match. The CDR3 sequence is 17 residues long. Germline CDR1 MNHEY, CDR2 SMNVEV (reference sequence).

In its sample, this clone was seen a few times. The CDR3 is CASSQDSGTGQSYEQYF. Here the CDR3 DNA reads TGCGCCAGCAGCCAAGATTCCGGGACAGGGCAATCCTACGAGCAGTACTTC. This chain uses TRBV4-3 with TRBJ2-7; 9 nucleotides line up with TRBD1. CDR3 length equals 17 residues. V lost 0 bases, J lost 1 base, and 7 bases stayed unmatched. CDR1 LGHNA and CDR2 YSLEER come from the germline V gene.